This is a list of T cell receptor beta chains from one sample in a study of T cell changes during pregnancy in multiple sclerosis. Produced via immunoSEQ multiplex PCR; TCRdb's table is partial and in-frame only. Of about 81,000 clones detected, about 93% appear once; the ten largest clones hold under 1.5%. Sample: peripheral blood, taken in the third trimester of pregnancy. The receptors here all came from a female donor in good health, enrolled as a control in a pregnancy study. Each CDR3 is given with its conserved first and last residue.

v_gene	j_gene	CDR3aa
TRBV7-9	TRBJ2-7	CASSDGQAQYPTTYEQYF
TRBV6-1	TRBJ1-5	CASSEGLPENQPQHF
TRBV5-1	TRBJ2-2	CASVSGQGETGELFF
TRBV9	TRBJ2-1	CASSVGLAMGQFF
TRBV5-1	TRBJ1-3	CASSSTGFSGNTIYF
TRBV4-1	TRBJ2-1	CASSQEPGLATNEQFF
TRBV25-1	TRBJ2-5	CASRDRGQETQYF
TRBV6-1	TRBJ2-6	CASSEGAGANVLTF
TRBV5-1	TRBJ2-4	CASSLGVQGAVDIQYF
TRBV5-4	TRBJ1-6	CASSLTGRNSPLHF
TRBV11-2	TRBJ2-5	CASSPGNQETQYF
TRBV5-1	TRBJ2-4	CASSSGQANIQYF
TRBV7-9	TRBJ2-7	CASSTVGLGGYEQYF
TRBV5-5	TRBJ2-1	CASSYYRADEQFF
TRBV6-5	TRBJ2-3	CASSYPLADTQYF
TRBV29-1	TRBJ2-5	CSVEDARVNQETQYF
TRBV10-3	TRBJ2-3	CAISAGLAGVADTQYF
TRBV9	TRBJ2-2	CASSVTRLTGELFF
TRBV25-1	TRBJ1-5	CASSSGGNQPQHF
TRBV11-2	TRBJ2-7	CASSWTSAAYEQYF
TRBV6-8	TRBJ2-7	CASSYSSPGQSYEQYF
TRBV7-9	TRBJ2-5	CASSHPLERRTQETQYF
TRBV7-2	TRBJ2-7	CASSRGSQNYEQYF
TRBV7-9	TRBJ2-7	CASSPLAGVGVYEQYF
TRBV5-1	TRBJ2-5	CASSLLAGGLETQYF